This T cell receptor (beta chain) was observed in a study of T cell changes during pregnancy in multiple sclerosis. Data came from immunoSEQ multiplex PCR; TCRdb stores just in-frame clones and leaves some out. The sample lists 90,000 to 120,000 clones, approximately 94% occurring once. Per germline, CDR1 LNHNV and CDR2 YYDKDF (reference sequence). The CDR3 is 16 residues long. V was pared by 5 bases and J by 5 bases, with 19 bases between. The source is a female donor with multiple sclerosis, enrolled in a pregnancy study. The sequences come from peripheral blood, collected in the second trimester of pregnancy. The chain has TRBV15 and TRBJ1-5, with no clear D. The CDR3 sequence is CATSGRGPASHQPQHF. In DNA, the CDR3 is TGTGCCACCAGCGGCCGCGGTCCCGCTAGTCATCAGCCCCAGCATTTT.